These 24 T cell receptor beta chains were all obtained from the same sample, sequenced in a study of CD8 T cells in ankylosing spondylitis. TCRdb reprocessed the 5' RACE reads with MiXCR, giving one entry per CDR3 protein. The sample contains roughly 250,000 distinct CDR3 sequences, around 7.8% of which appear only once. Sequencing was performed on blood, either unsorted or a sorted T cell fraction (not recorded which). The receptor set was obtained from a male donor with ankylosing spondylitis or in good health (not recorded which).

This chain connects TRBV20-1 to TRBJ2-5, with D tentatively TRBD1 (5 bases). V lost 0 bases and J lost 1, with 12 bases in between. CDR3 size: 15 residues. From germline, CDR1 is DFQATT and CDR2 SNEGSKA (reference sequence). The CDR3 is CSAREGSRAQETQYF. In DNA form, the CDR3 reads TGCAGTGCTAGAGAGGGTTCCAGGGCCCAAGAGACCCAGTACTTC.

This clonotype has ten or more counts. The chain couples TRBV5-6 to TRBJ1-1; TRBD1 aligns across 10 bases. V lost 7 bases, J lost 1 base, and 4 bases stayed unmatched. The CDR3 is made up of 14 amino acids. Germline V gene sequence: CDR1 SGHDT, CDR2 YYEEEE. The chain's CDR3 is CASFRDRGNTEAFF. The CDR3 DNA reads as TGTGCCAGCTTCCGGGACAGGGGGAACACTGAAGCTTTCTTT.

This clonotype was observed at least ten times. V and J are TRBV5-6 and TRBJ1-1; 8 bases fit TRBD1. Germline V gene sequence: CDR1 SGHDT, CDR2 YYEEEE. The CDR3 extends over 15 amino acids. The junction had 5 bases not matched to a gene; V was cut back by 1 base and J by 3 bases. CDR3 in DNA: TGTGCCAGCAGCTTGTGGACAGGGCCCTACACTGAAGCTTTCTTT. Its translation is CASSLWTGPYTEAFF.

This clonotype was counted ten times or more. In DNA form, the CDR3 reads TGTGCCAGCAAAACGGGGTACAGCGAGCAGTACTTC. Translated: CASKTGYSEQYF. The V call is TRBV27, the J call TRBJ2-7; D might be TRBD2 (5 bases). V was clipped by 7 bases and J by 6 bases, with 13 bases between them. The germline V gene has CDR1 MNHEY and CDR2 SMNVEV (reference sequence). The CDR3 length is 12 residues.

The chain combines TRBV7-2 with TRBJ2-2; D assignment may be TRBD1 or TRBD2 (5 bases each). V was pared by 3 bases and J by 7 bases, with 9 bases between. CDR1 is SGHTA, CDR2 FQGNSA, per germline. The length of the CDR3 is 13 residues. The CDR3 spells CASSLGVNGELFF. DNA of the CDR3: TGTGCCAGCAGCTTGGGGGTTAACGGGGAGCTGTTTTTT.

In its sample, this clonotype was seen many times. The chain combines TRBV5-1 with TRBJ2-5; TRBD2 agrees at 8 bases. V was pared by 2 bases and J by 5 bases, with 5 bases of the junction left unmatched. The CDR3 sequence is 14 residues long. Germline CDR1 SGHRS, CDR2 YFSETQ. CDR3 nucleotide sequence: TGCGCCAGCAGCTTCGGCGGGGGGTTTGAGACCCAGTACTTC. It is translated as CASSFGGGFETQYF.

This clonotype was seen many times. V and J are TRBV20-1 and TRBJ2-1; D may be TRBD2 (6 bases). Germline assignment: CDR1 DFQATT and CDR2 SNEGSKA (reference sequence). V gave up 6 bases and J gave up 6 bases, with 18 bases separating them. This CDR3 has 14 residues. CDR3 coding DNA: TGCAGTGCCGAACCCGGGACTCGGATCAATGAGCAGTTCTTC. Translated, it gives CSAEPGTRINEQFF.

The rearrangement links TRBV12-3 or TRBV12-4 to TRBJ1-4; 10 bases are a match to TRBD1. The CDR3 has 16 residues. V lost 6 bases to trimming and J lost 6 bases; unmatched junction nucleotides: 10. Here the CDR3 DNA reads TGTGCCAGCAGCACTTTGGGGACAGGGGATGATGAAAAACTGTTTTTT. Translating it yields CASSTLGTGDDEKLFF.

With respect to this clonotype: A much bigger clone sits one base away, suggesting this may be a read error. This chain joins TRBV29-1 and TRBJ2-7; D is unclear. In germline, CDR1 is SQVTM, CDR2 ANQGSEA. The V end lost 0 bases, the J end lost 0 bases, and 3 bases lay between the germline ends. This CDR3 comprises 12 residues. For the CDR3, the DNA is TGCAGCGTTGAAGAGAGCTCCTACGAGCAGTACTTC. Translation: CSVEESSYEQYF.

The CDR3 sequence is CASSTQGDFQPTDTQYF. In DNA form, the CDR3 reads TGTGCCAGTAGTACACAAGGGGACTTCCAACCCACAGATACGCAGTATTTT. This rearrangement joins TRBV19 to TRBJ2-3, with D possibly matching TRBD2 (6 bases). The V and J ends lost 4 bases and 2 bases respectively, with 19 bases between them. Germline V lookup: CDR1 LNHDA, CDR2 SQIVND (reference sequence). This CDR3 has 17 residues.

This clonotype was detected ten times or more. The chain recombines TRBV7-2 with TRBJ2-7, with D perhaps TRBD1 (6 bases). Germline-derived CDR1 and CDR2 are SGHTA and FQGNSA. Trimming shortened V by 1 base and J by 4 bases, and 11 bases separated the two germline ends. The CDR3 sequence is 14 residues long. CDR3 DNA sequence: TGTGCCAGCAGCTTAGAGAGACAGGCTTACGAGCAGTACTTC. Amino acids: CASSLERQAYEQYF.

At least ten counts were recorded for this clonotype. The chain combines TRBV20-1 with TRBJ2-1, with TRBD2 matching over 9 bases. V lost 0 bases, J lost 2 bases, and 5 bases stayed unmatched. Per the germline V gene, CDR1 is DFQATT and CDR2 is SNEGSKA (reference sequence). The CDR3 extends over 16 amino acids. The CDR3 bases are TGCAGTGCTAGAGATAGTAGCGGGGGCGCCTACAATGAGCAGTTCTTC. Translating gives CSARDSSGGAYNEQFF.

This clonotype was seen ten or more times. V and J are TRBV7-6 and TRBJ1-1, with D tentatively TRBD1 (5 bases). In germline, CDR1 is SGHVS, CDR2 FNYEAQ. The ends were cut back, 8 bases at V and 2 bases at J, with 15 bases in the middle. The CDR3 consists of 14 residues. The CDR3 DNA reads TGTGCCAGCGCACAGGAATCCTTTAACACTGAAGCTTTCTTT. Protein sequence: CASAQESFNTEAFF.

This clonotype was detected only a few times. The chain is built from TRBV7-9 and TRBJ2-7, with 8 bases aligning to TRBD1. Germline V lookup: CDR1 SEHNR, CDR2 FQNEAQ (reference sequence). J gave up 6 bases and V 5 bases, and 9 bases lay outside the gene matches. This CDR3 comprises 14 residues. In DNA form, the CDR3 reads TGTGCCAGCAGCAACCGGGACAGGAGTTCCGAGCAGTACTTC. Its translation is CASSNRDRSSEQYF.

This clonotype turned up a few times. The chain uses TRBV11-2 and TRBJ2-1, with 11 bases lining up with TRBD2. CDR1 and CDR2 from the germline V gene are SGHAT and FQNNGV. The CDR3 has 20 residues. Germline trimming cut 5 bases from V and 0 bases from J; bases unmatched to any gene: 15. CDR3 sequence (DNA): TGTGCCAGCAGCCGCGGGGTAGCGGGAGGGCGCCTTAGCTCCTACAATGAGCAGTTCTTC. This codes for CASSRGVAGGRLSSYNEQFF.

This clonotype was seen repeatedly, ten times or more. The chain recombines TRBV30 with TRBJ2-1, with D unresolved. Trimming removed 2 bases at V and 6 bases at J, with 8 bases between. CDR1 is GTSNPN and CDR2 is SVGIG in the germline V gene (reference sequence). The length of the CDR3 is 12 residues. The CDR3 region has the DNA TGTGCCTGGAGTTCTATAGTCAATGAGCAGTTCTTC. Encoded protein: CAWSSIVNEQFF.

In its sample, this clonotype was seen many times. V is TRBV9 and J is TRBJ1-2; no clear D gene. V was cut by 3 bases and J by 8 bases, with 11 bases left in between. This CDR3 region has 12 residues. Germline CDR1 SGDLS, CDR2 YYNGEE. This CDR3 reads CASSAEVRGYTF. The CDR3 DNA reads as TGTGCCAGCAGCGCGGAGGTGCGCGGCTACACCTTC.

The CDR3 bases are TGTGCCAGCAGTTTAGACCCACAGGGGTGGATTGGCTACACCTTC. It codes for CASSLDPQGWIGYTF. V and J are TRBV12-3 or TRBV12-4 and TRBJ1-2; 7 bases agree with TRBD1. The CDR3 contains 15 residues. Trimming took 1 base from V and 7 from J; bases not matched to a gene: 9.

This clonotype was observed a few times. The chain employs TRBV5-4 and TRBJ2-2, with 13 bases lining up with TRBD2. Per the germline V gene, CDR1 is SGHNT and CDR2 is YYREEE (reference sequence). V was pared by 2 bases and J by 4 bases, with 2 bases of the junction left unmatched. CDR3 size: 16 residues. The CDR3 region is CASSFRTSGSTGELFF. DNA for the CDR3: TGTGCCAGCAGCTTTCGGACTAGCGGGAGCACCGGGGAGCTGTTTTTT.

This clonotype was picked up many times. This rearrangement joins TRBV3-1 to TRBJ2-3; maybe TRBD2 (5 bases). Trimming left V 4 bases short and J 6 bases short, with 11 bases between. Germline CDR1 is LGHDT and CDR2 is YNNKEL (reference sequence). This CDR3 has 13 residues. The CDR3 protein is CASSPRTWDTQYF. The DNA for the CDR3 is TGTGCCAGCAGCCCGCGGACTTGGGATACGCAGTATTTT.

This chain links TRBV19 with TRBJ1-4; 7 bases agree with TRBD1. The CDR3 covers 14 residues. The germline V gene encodes CDR1 LNHDA and CDR2 SQIVND (reference sequence). The J segment lost 7 bases and the V segment lost 9 bases, leaving 11 bases of the junction unmatched. In DNA form, the CDR3 reads TGTGCCAGCAAAGCCACAGGGGAAAGTGAAAAACTGTTTTTT. Its protein product is CASKATGESEKLFF.

This clonotype appeared many times. CDR3 coding DNA: TGTGCCTGGACGGGAGGGGCTGGAAACACCATATATTTT. Translated: CAWTGGAGNTIYF. The genes are TRBV30 and TRBJ1-3; a weak D match, TRBD1 (5 bases). Germline V gene lookup returns CDR1 GTSNPN and CDR2 SVGIG (reference sequence). Trimming shortened V by 4 bases and J by 2 bases, and 9 bases separated the two germline ends. The CDR3 covers 13 residues.

In this sample, this clonotype turned up many times. This rearrangement joins TRBV19 to TRBJ2-3; 8 bases match TRBD2. This CDR3 comprises 16 residues. J was trimmed by 6 bases and V by 6 bases; bases with no gene match: 14. The germline V gene encodes CDR1 LNHDA and CDR2 SQIVND (reference sequence). As DNA, the CDR3 is TGTGCCAGTAGGCCCCCGGGGGGGCGAGGGTCGGATACGCAGTATTTT. It encodes CASRPPGGRGSDTQYF.

This clonotype was observed at least ten times. The chain has TRBV7-2 and TRBJ2-1; TRBD2 is a possible D gene (6 bases). The CDR3 covers 15 residues. Trimming removed 3 bases from V and 3 bases from J, with 12 bases in between. Germline assignment: CDR1 SGHTA and CDR2 FQGNSA. As DNA, the CDR3 is TGTGCCAGCAGCTTCCCCAGGGAGGTCTACAATGAGCAGTTCTTC. This gives the protein CASSFPREVYNEQFF.